This TCR beta chain is drawn from a study of CD8 T cells in Susac syndrome (dated by TCRdb to about 2019). As for the study more broadly: The study used repertoire sequencing to test whether antigen drove CD8+ T cell activation and differentiation in Susac syndrome. Clonality of the CD8+ T cell repertoire was compared between about a dozen healthy donors, roughly 14 Susac syndrome patients and roughly 16 multiple sclerosis patients.

Remarks on this clonotype: What this receptor recognizes is not known. No base quality information exists; no much larger clone differs at one position.

What the study reported, not specific to this receptor: The TCR sequencing and HLA analysis was acknowledged to have included a relatively small number of individuals.

Trimming costs V 6 bases and J 5 bases, and their ends lie 14 bases apart. The CDR3 measures 15 amino acids from cysteine to phenylalanine. Only CDR3 DNA remains: 45 bases, in frame from the first base. RNA was extracted with the RNeasy kit and about 0.5 to 1 ug was reverse transcribed using random hexamers. The immunoSEQ multiplex PCR assay, which covers 54 Vbeta and 13 Jbeta segments, was used to amplify TCR beta CDR3 regions. Bias from PCR amplification was corrected by using a synthetic template baseline for primer optimization and for computational correction. From the authors' description of their analysis: Reads were annotated to V, D and J genes according to IMGT and were analyzed with immunoSEQ Analyzer, with only productive sequences retained. To calculate clonality, Shannon entropy was normalized by log2 of the number of productive unique sequences and then subtracted from one. Public and private clones were assessed among the 100 most prevalent clones of each patient and control. A clone was defined as Susac-specific if it was absent from the healthy and MS cohorts, from 1052 published viral clones and from other ImmuneACCESS disease sequences. TCRdb redid the processing of the public reads, applying fastp at Q25 and MiXCR, and retained in-frame beta chains. Rows are combined by CDR3 protein, so each entry shows the most common genes and DNA. TCRdb's processing, not the authors' own work, is the source of the V and J calls. In all, the sample holds about 290,000 distinct CDR3 sequences, and approximately 89% of those were seen once. The leading ten clones occupy about 0.17% of the sample.

High-throughput TCR beta sequencing profiled peripheral blood CD8+ and CD4+ T cells from healthy donors, Susac syndrome patients and multiple sclerosis patients. The multiple sclerosis controls were treatment-naive patients who had stable or active relapsing-remitting disease and met the revised McDonald criteria. Bulk CD8+ and CD4+ T cells were purified magnetically by negative isolation, whereas CD8+ TEMRA cells were enriched by FACS. Blood was collected in EDTA tubes and processed within 24 hours, with PBMCs isolated through density gradient centrifugation. PBMCs intended for TCR sequencing were cryopreserved in liquid nitrogen and were subsequently thawed in a 37 degrees C water bath. Purity of sorted or isolated CD4+, CD8+ and CD8+ TEMRA cells was at least 90%.

This chain joins TRBV12-3 or TRBV12-4 to TRBJ1-6; TRBD1 is a possible D gene, resting on 5 matching bases. Sequenced material: CD8+ T cells from PBMCs. This clonotype was sampled from a human donor with multiple sclerosis. The CDR3 has the sequence CASSLAGTDNSPLHF. The nucleotide sequence reads TGTGCCAGCAGCCTTGCCGGGACGGATAATTCACCCCTCCACTTT.